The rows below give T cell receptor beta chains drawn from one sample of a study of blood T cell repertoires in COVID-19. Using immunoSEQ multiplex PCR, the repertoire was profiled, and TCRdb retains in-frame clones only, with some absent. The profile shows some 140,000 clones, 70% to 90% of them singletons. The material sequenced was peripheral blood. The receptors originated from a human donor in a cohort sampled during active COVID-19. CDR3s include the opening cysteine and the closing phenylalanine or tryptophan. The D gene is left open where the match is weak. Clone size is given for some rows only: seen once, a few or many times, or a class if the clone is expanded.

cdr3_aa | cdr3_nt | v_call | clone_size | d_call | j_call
CATTKKTGQNTEAFF | TGTGCCACCACCAAGAAGACAGGGCAGAACACTGAAGCTTTCTTT | TRBV15 | - | TRBD1 | TRBJ1-1
CASSPSAGAGAFSTDTQYF | TGTGCCAGCAGCCCCTCTGCGGGAGCGGGGGCTTTTAGCACAGATACGCAGTATTTT | TRBV9 | - | TRBD2 | TRBJ2-3
CASSFDRGAGETQYF | TGTGCCAGCAGCTTTGATCGGGGCGCGGGGGAGACCCAGTACTTC | TRBV7-8 | - | - | TRBJ2-5
CASSEGGGNTIYF | TGTGCCAGCAGTGAGGGGGGTGGAAACACCATATATTTT | TRBV6-1 | once | - | TRBJ1-3
CASSLPLAGGLETQYF | TGCGCCAGCAGCTTGCCTCTAGCGGGGGGGTTAGAGACCCAGTACTTC | TRBV5-1 | - | TRBD2 | TRBJ2-5
CASSLPGGGANIQYF | TGTGCCAGCAGCTTGCCGGGTGGGGGGGCAAACATTCAGTACTTC | TRBV5-4 | - | - | TRBJ2-4
CASMGQGRNQPQHF | TGTGCCAGTATGGGGCAAGGACGCAATCAGCCCCAGCATTTT | TRBV19 | - | - | TRBJ1-5
CASLSGANVLTF | TGCGCCAGTTTATCTGGGGCCAACGTCCTGACTTTC | TRBV5-1 | - | - | TRBJ2-6
CASRKDREANYGYTF | TGTGCCAGCAGGAAAGACAGGGAAGCTAACTATGGCTACACCTTC | TRBV6-6 | few | TRBD1 | TRBJ1-2
CASRSSGNTEAFF | TGTGCCAGCAGATCCTCGGGGAACACTGAAGCTTTCTTT | TRBV14 | - | - | TRBJ1-1
CASSVGAWTGGYNEQFF | TGTGCCAGCAGCGTAGGAGCTTGGACGGGGGGGTACAATGAGCAGTTCTTC | TRBV9 | - | TRBD2 | TRBJ2-1
CASSVDSQSYGYTF | TGTGCCAGCAGTGTGGACAGCCAGTCCTATGGCTACACCTTC | TRBV2 | - | - | TRBJ1-2
CASSVTSGGGTQYF | TGCGCCAGCAGCGTGACTAGCGGGGGCGGTACGCAGTATTTT | TRBV5-1 | - | TRBD2 | TRBJ2-3
CASSPPSTSGNTIYF | TGTGCCAGCTCACCACCGAGCACCTCTGGAAACACCATATATTTT | TRBV18 | - | - | TRBJ1-3
CASSKEPGPQETQYF | TGTGCCAGCAGCAAAGAGCCAGGGCCCCAAGAGACCCAGTACTTC | TRBV21-1 | - | - | TRBJ2-5
CSEVQGNEQFF | TGCAGTGAGGTACAGGGGAATGAGCAGTTCTTC | TRBV20-1 | - | TRBD1 | TRBJ2-1
CASSLAGTGATYEQYF | TGTGCCAGCAGCTTAGCCGGGACAGGGGCCACCTACGAGCAGTACTTC | TRBV7-2 | - | TRBD1 | TRBJ2-7
CASSISKGLYEQYF | TGTGCCAGTAGTATTTCGAAGGGGCTCTACGAGCAGTACTTC | TRBV19 | once | - | TRBJ2-7
CASSEGVPTPTLQYF | TGTGCCAGCAGTGAAGGGGTGCCGACACCAACGCTCCAGTACTTC | TRBV2 | - | - | TRBJ2-7
CASLLIAGDTQYF | TGTGCCAGCCTCCTAATAGCCGGGGATACGCAGTATTTT | TRBV12-3/TRBV12-4 | - | - | TRBJ2-3